Shown below are 24 T cell receptor beta chains from a single sample sequenced in a study of blood T cell repertoires in COVID-19. Clones were sequenced by immunoSEQ multiplex PCR, and TCRdb holds only the in-frame ones, with some missing. This repertoire shows roughly 200,000 clones, roughly four fifths found once; its top ten account for approximately 5%. Input material: PBMCs or T cells enriched from blood (not recorded which). The receptors here all came from a woman between 45 and 60 years old who had been exposed to COVID-19.

The rearrangement links TRBV29-1 to TRBJ2-6; 8 positions match TRBD1. The J segment lost 2 bases and the V segment lost 6 bases, leaving 3 bases of the junction unmatched. The germline CDR1 and CDR2 sequences are SQVTM and ANQGSEA. The CDR3 runs 14 residues. The CDR3 loop reads CSVVDRAGANVLTF. CDR3 DNA: TGCAGCGTCGTGGACAGGGCTGGGGCCAACGTCCTGACTTTC.

The chain combines TRBV2 with TRBJ1-5, with 7 bases lining up with TRBD1. The CDR3 has 14 amino acids. Losses at the gene ends were 7 bases for V and 7 bases for J; bases not matched to a gene: 10. Germline lookup yields CDR1 SNHLY and CDR2 FYNNEI. The CDR3 sequence is CASTPDRTGQPQHF. DNA of the CDR3: TGTGCCAGCACCCCGGACAGGACGGGGCAGCCCCAGCATTTT.

This chain joins TRBV6-5 and TRBJ1-2; no clear D. This CDR3 is built from 14 residues. With 0 bases removed from V and 4 bases from J, the gap between germline ends came to 9 bases. CDR1 and CDR2 (germline): MNHEY, SVGAGI. CDR3 coding DNA: TGTGCCAGCAGTTACTCGGGTCGAGGCTATGGCTACACCTTC. It yields the protein CASSYSGRGYGYTF.

This chain links TRBV4-3 with TRBJ1-1; weak D call: TRBD1 (6 bases). The CDR3 length is 15 residues. V lost 5 bases, J lost 1 base, and 14 bases lay in between. Per the germline V gene, CDR1 is LGHNA and CDR2 is YSLEER. CDR3 in DNA: TGCGCCAGCAGCATACACAGGGTCGGGAACACTGAAGCTTTCTTT. This encodes CASSIHRVGNTEAFF.

This sequence joins TRBV3-1 (or the pseudogene TRBV3-2) and TRBJ1-1; D gene uncertain. The germline V gene encodes CDR1 LGHDT and CDR2 YNNKEL (reference sequence). Between the trimmed V and J ends, which lost 2 bases and 6 bases, there was a span of 13 bases. This CDR3 comprises 14 residues. The CDR3 is CASSQIRGTAEAFF. CDR3 nucleotides: TGTGCCAGCAGCCAAATAAGAGGCACTGCTGAAGCTTTCTTT.

V gene TRBV3-1 (or the pseudogene TRBV3-2) combines with J gene TRBJ2-3, with D tentatively TRBD2 (6 bases). Germline-derived CDR1 and CDR2 are LGHDT and YNNKEL (reference sequence). Trimming took off 4 bases at V and 5 bases at J, with 7 bases between the two ends. This CDR3 spans 12 amino acids. For the CDR3, the DNA is TGTGCCAGCAGCCCCGGGGGAGATACGCAGTATTTT. Protein product: CASSPGGDTQYF.

The chain carries TRBV5-1 and TRBJ1-1, with a weak D call TRBD1 (5 bases). CDR1 and CDR2 (germline): SGHRS, YFSETQ. V lost 5 bases, J lost 4 bases, and 12 bases lay in between. This CDR3 has 13 amino acids. CDR3 nucleotide sequence: TGCGCCAGCAGTCGACACCAGGGCACTGAAGCTTTCTTT. Amino acid sequence: CASSRHQGTEAFF.

The rearrangement links TRBV5-1 to TRBJ2-3; 9 bases are shared with TRBD2. Germline V lookup: CDR1 SGHRS, CDR2 YFSETQ. This CDR3 spans 18 amino acids. Trimming removed 4 bases from V and 11 bases from J; junction bases left unmatched: 23. The CDR3 coding sequence is TGCGCCAGCAGCGTCGAACCTAGCGGGGACCCAGGCGAGGGGGAGCAGTATTTT. Translation gives CASSVEPSGDPGEGEQYF.

The J gene is TRBJ1-3, the V gene TRBV3-1 (or the pseudogene TRBV3-2); D is perhaps TRBD1 (5 bases). The germline V and J ends were trimmed by 4 bases and 2 bases, with 6 bases remaining between them. The CDR3 loop spans 13 amino acids. CDR1 and CDR2 (germline): LGHDT, YNNKEL (reference sequence). This CDR3 reads CASSRGAGNTIYF. Here the CDR3 DNA reads TGTGCCAGCAGCCGGGGGGCTGGAAACACCATATATTTT.

This chain uses TRBV11-2 with TRBJ2-4; 10 bases are a match to TRBD1. Germline V gene lookup returns CDR1 SGHAT and CDR2 FQNNGV. The CDR3 spans 19 residues. J was trimmed by 1 base and V by 6 bases; bases with no gene match: 15. The CDR3 sequence: CASSPADRGNIKAKNIQYF. In DNA form, the CDR3 reads TGTGCCAGCAGTCCGGCGGACAGGGGGAATATTAAGGCCAAAAACATTCAGTACTTC.

This clone was recorded only once. The chain links TRBV20-1 to TRBJ1-2; D is ambiguous. V was shortened by 6 bases and J by 6 bases, with 11 bases between the two germline ends. Germline CDR1 reads DFQATT; CDR2 reads SNEGSKA (reference sequence). The CDR3 is made up of 11 amino acids. CDR3 region: CSATEGDGYTF. The CDR3 coding sequence is TGCAGTGCGACCGAGGGCGATGGCTACACCTTC.

This rearrangement joins TRBV28 to TRBJ1-2; perhaps TRBD1 as D (6 bases). The V gene lost 1 base and the J gene lost 6 bases, with 12 bases spanning the gap. Germline V gene data show CDR1 as MDHEN and CDR2 as SYDVKM. This CDR3 region has 14 residues. The CDR3 DNA reads as TGTGCCAGCAGTTTATTAACAGGGCTGGATGGCTACACCTTC. This gives the protein CASSLLTGLDGYTF.

This chain joins TRBV11-2 and TRBJ1-1; D is undetermined. The CDR3 spans 13 residues. Germline V gene sequence: CDR1 SGHAT, CDR2 FQNNGV. With 3 bases removed from V and 0 bases from J, the gap between germline ends came to 5 bases. The CDR3 coding sequence is TGTGCCAGCAGCTTTTCTATGAACACTGAAGCTTTCTTT. Translated, it gives CASSFSMNTEAFF.

The CDR3 region has the DNA TGCGCCAGCAGCTTGGGGGGGTTCCGGACAGGGGACACTGAAGCTTTCTTT. Protein product: CASSLGGFRTGDTEAFF. This chain uses TRBV5-1 with TRBJ1-1; 9 nucleotides align to TRBD1. The CDR3 covers 17 residues. Germline-derived CDR1 and CDR2 are SGHRS and YFSETQ. V lost 0 bases, J lost 3 bases, and 9 bases stayed unmatched.

DNA for the CDR3: TGCAGCGTGGGCAGGGGGCCGGAGAACACTGAAGCTTTCTTT. Encoded protein: CSVGRGPENTEAFF. The rearrangement uses TRBV29-1 and TRBJ1-1; 8 nucleotides align to TRBD1. Germline values: CDR1 SQVTM, CDR2 ANQGSEA. V was clipped by 6 bases and J by 1 base; unmatched bases: 7. There are 14 residues in the CDR3.

The chain carries TRBV5-1 and TRBJ2-5, with no clear D. CDR1 is SGHRS and CDR2 is YFSETQ in the germline V gene. This CDR3 is built from 13 residues. V lost 0 bases and J lost 5, with 8 bases in between. The CDR3 DNA reads TGCGCCAGCAGCTTGGGAGAGTGGGAGACCCAGTACTTC. It is translated as CASSLGEWETQYF.

This clone has only a few counts. V is TRBV6-5 and J is TRBJ2-1; TRBD2 is a possible D gene (6 bases). Germline values: CDR1 MNHEY, CDR2 SVGAGI. The CDR3 consists of 14 residues. V was shortened by 8 bases and J by 5 bases, with 16 bases between the two germline ends. CDR3 coding DNA: TGTGCCAGCTCCCGACTAGGGGCCGACAATGAGCAGTTCTTC. Amino acid sequence: CASSRLGADNEQFF.

The rearrangement joins TRBV10-2 to TRBJ1-1; D is possibly TRBD1 (5 bases). Trimming removed 3 bases from V and 6 bases from J, with 17 bases in between. CDR1 is WSHSY, CDR2 SAAADI, per germline. The CDR3 loop spans 15 amino acids. The CDR3 DNA reads as TGCGCCAGCAGTGAACCTTGGGGGGAAGCCCCTGAAGCTTTCTTT. It is translated as CASSEPWGEAPEAFF.

V usage is TRBV9 and J usage is TRBJ1-5; 7 bases line up with TRBD1. The CDR3 is made up of 15 amino acids. V was clipped by 4 bases and J by 9 bases; unmatched bases: 13. The germline V gene encodes CDR1 SGDLS and CDR2 YYNGEE. CDR3 nucleotide sequence: TGTGCCAGCAGCACGACAGGGCGGGGGGTCGCGCCCCAGCATTTT. Its protein product is CASSTTGRGVAPQHF.

The rearrangement uses TRBV6-5 and TRBJ2-7; D call uncertain. V was clipped by 10 bases and J by 6 bases, with 22 bases between them. Germline V CDR1 and CDR2: MNHEY, SVGAGI. CDR3 size: 14 residues. CDR3 sequence: CATDRGSGDSEQYF. The CDR3 nucleotides are TGTGCCACCGACCGCGGTTCCGGCGATAGCGAGCAGTACTTC.

This chain links TRBV11-2 with TRBJ2-1, with a tentative D call TRBD1 (5 bases). From germline, CDR1 is SGHAT and CDR2 FQNNGV. The V gene lost 3 bases and the J gene lost 2 bases, with 11 bases spanning the gap. The CDR3 contains 15 residues. The CDR3 region is CASSLGQLTYNEQFF. Written as DNA, the CDR3 is TGTGCCAGCAGCTTGGGGCAGTTGACCTACAATGAGCAGTTCTTC.

V and J are TRBV7-9 and TRBJ2-3; D may be TRBD2 (6 bases). CDR1 SEHNR and CDR2 FQNEAQ come from the germline V gene (reference sequence). The CDR3 has 15 amino acids. V was trimmed by 4 bases and J by 0 bases, leaving 11 bases between them. The CDR3 loop reads CASSSWDLSTDTQYF. CDR3 nucleotides: TGTGCCAGCAGCTCCTGGGACTTAAGCACAGATACGCAGTATTTT.

The rearrangement joins TRBV19 to TRBJ1-2; TRBD1 matches 12 bases. This CDR3 spans 16 amino acids. Germline V gives CDR1 LNHDA, CDR2 SQIVND (reference sequence). Trimming took 5 bases from V and 7 from J; bases not matched to a gene: 11. Here the CDR3 reads CASSSPPGTGGSGYTF. CDR3 DNA sequence: TGTGCCAGTAGTTCCCCCCCCGGGACAGGGGGCTCTGGCTACACCTTC.

This clone was seen only once. The chain joins TRBV19 to TRBJ2-3; D ambiguous. Trimming removed 1 base from V and 2 bases from J, with 10 bases in between. The CDR3 covers 15 residues. Per the germline V gene, CDR1 is LNHDA and CDR2 is SQIVND (reference sequence). CDR3 DNA sequence: TGTGCCAGTAGTATAGGGCCACAATCCACAGATACGCAGTATTTT. Protein sequence: CASSIGPQSTDTQYF.